Listed below are T cell receptor beta chains from one sample, sequenced in a study of CD8 T cells in ankylosing spondylitis. TCRdb processed the 5' RACE reads anew with MiXCR; each CDR3 protein has one entry. The sample has under 300,000 distinct CDR3 sequences; about 10% are singletons. The sequencing sample was made of blood, either unsorted or a sorted T cell fraction (not recorded which). These receptors all stem from a male donor with ankylosing spondylitis or in good health (not recorded which). CDR3s include the opening cysteine and the closing phenylalanine or tryptophan. The D gene is left open where the match is weak. Clone size is shown for a subset of rows, as once, few, many or a class of expanded clone.

>TRBV29-1|TRBJ2-1|TRBD2|13|many
CSAPRGGLDEQFF
TGCAGCGCCCCCCGGGGAGGGTTGGATGAGCAGTTCTTC
>TRBV5-1|TRBJ1-6|NA|15|many
CASSLDGQNNSPLHF
TGCGCCAGCAGCTTGGACGGACAGAATAATTCACCCCTCCACTTT
>TRBV6-5|TRBJ1-6|NA|14|many
CASSSPRGSSPLHF
TGTGCCAGCAGTTCCCCCCGAGGAAGTTCACCCCTCCACTTT
>TRBV10-3|TRBJ2-1|NA|14|many
CAISEGLAYNEQFF
TGTGCCATCAGTGAGGGATTAGCTTACAATGAGCAGTTCTTC
>TRBV20-1|TRBJ2-7|NA|14|few
CSARRLSSSYEQYF
TGCAGTGCTAGAAGGTTATCGAGCTCCTACGAGCAGTACTTC
>TRBV6-1|TRBJ1-5|TRBD1|15|many
CASTLDRGRNQPQHF
TGTGCCAGCACCCTAGACAGGGGACGCAATCAGCCCCAGCATTTT
>TRBV11-3|TRBJ2-1|TRBD1|15|NA
CASSLEGTAYNEQFF
TGTGCCAGCAGCTTAGAGGGGACAGCATACAATGAGCAGTTCTTC
>TRBV10-3|TRBJ2-3|TRBD2|12|many
CAIARGVDTQYF
TGTGCCATCGCTCGGGGGGTGGATACGCAGTATTTT
>TRBV5-1|TRBJ1-3|NA|16|many
CASSIKPGQGADTIYF
TGCGCCAGCAGCATAAAACCGGGACAAGGCGCGGACACCATATATTTT
>TRBV3-1|TRBJ2-7|NA|13|many
CASSQGVEYEQYF
TGTGCCAGCAGCCAAGGCGTTGAGTACGAGCAGTACTTC
>TRBV23-1|TRBJ2-2|NA|15|few
CASSQFRWNTGELFF
TGCGCCAGCAGTCAATTCCGTTGGAACACCGGGGAGCTGTTTTTT
>TRBV29-1|TRBJ2-1|TRBD1|13|many
CSAEGQGSIRQFF
TGCAGCGCCGAGGGACAGGGTTCGATTCGGCAGTTCTTC
>TRBV3-1|TRBJ2-2|TRBD1|16|NA
CASSQDRTGSTGELFF
TGTGCCAGCAGCCAAGATCGGACAGGGAGCACCGGGGAGCTGTTTTTT
>TRBV7-6|TRBJ2-7|TRBD2|16|many
CASSSGISGREKEQYF
TGTGCCAGCAGCTCCGGAATTAGCGGGAGGGAAAAGGAGCAGTACTTC
>TRBV29-1|TRBJ2-5|NA|12|NA
CSVGRLGETQYF
TGCAGCGTAGGAAGGCTGGGAGAGACCCAGTACTTC
>TRBV20-1|TRBJ2-1|TRBD2|12|few
CSAYRLASEQFF
TGCAGTGCTTACCGACTAGCTTCTGAGCAGTTCTTC
>TRBV7-9|TRBJ1-5|NA|13|many
CASSSEGGQPQHF
TGTGCCAGCAGCTCCGAAGGTGGTCAGCCCCAGCATTTT
>TRBV20-1|TRBJ2-2|TRBD1|14|many
CSAADRENTGELFF
TGCAGTGCTGCGGACAGGGAAAACACCGGGGAGCTGTTTTTT
>TRBV7-2|TRBJ2-7|TRBD1|16|NA
CASSLGAQPTGGEQYF
TGTGCCAGCAGCTTAGGGGCCCAACCGACAGGGGGCGAGCAGTACTTC
>TRBV7-2|TRBJ1-2|NA|15|NA
CASSLVVKGGYGYTF
TGTGCCAGCAGCTTAGTAGTCAAGGGGGGCTATGGCTACACCTTC
>TRBV5-1|TRBJ2-3|TRBD2|16|many
CASSFLAGGPIDTQYF
TGCGCCAGCAGCTTTTTAGCGGGAGGGCCTATAGATACGCAGTATTTT
>TRBV7-9|TRBJ2-3|TRBD1|16|NA
CASSVGQGASTDTQYF
TGTGCCAGCAGCGTGGGACAGGGGGCTAGCACAGATACGCAGTATTTT
>TRBV2|TRBJ2-1|NA|12|many
CASRTWRGRKFF
TGTGCCAGCAGGACCTGGAGGGGGAGAAAGTTCTTC
>TRBV4-1|TRBJ1-4|NA|15|NA
CASSQGAGQHEKLFF
TGCGCCAGCAGCCAAGGGGCTGGACAGCATGAAAAACTGTTTTTT
>TRBV20-1|TRBJ2-7|NA|12|many
CSAQSRAYEQYF
TGCAGTGCGCAGAGCAGAGCCTACGAGCAGTACTTC
>TRBV4-1|TRBJ2-7|NA|13|NA
CASSQQGLMEQYF
TGCGCCAGCAGCCAACAGGGGCTGATGGAGCAGTACTTC
>TRBV29-1|TRBJ2-1|NA|13|many
CSVEDPGANEQFF
TGCAGCGTTGAAGATCCGGGGGCGAATGAGCAGTTCTTC
>TRBV6-2/TRBV6-3|TRBJ2-1|NA|20|NA
CASSYSKGGHPTLNYNEQFF
TGTGCCAGCAGTTACTCGAAAGGGGGGCACCCAACCTTAAACTACAATGAGCAGTTCTTC
>TRBV4-2|TRBJ1-1|NA|14|many
CASSQDGGGTEAFF
TGTGCCAGCAGCCAAGATGGAGGGGGCACTGAAGCTTTCTTT
>TRBV24-1|TRBJ2-1|TRBD2|13|NA
CATQRGGPNEQFF
TGTGCCACCCAGCGGGGGGGCCCGAATGAGCAGTTCTTC
>TRBV12-3/TRBV12-4|TRBJ2-1|NA|14|many
CASTSSRAYNEQFF
TGTGCCAGCACCTCGTCCAGGGCCTACAATGAGCAGTTCTTC
>TRBV29-1|TRBJ2-2|NA|16|many
CSVAYPELANTGELFF
TGCAGCGTTGCCTATCCGGAGCTAGCGAACACCGGGGAGCTGTTTTTT
>TRBV7-9|TRBJ2-7|NA|13|NA
CASRRDGTYEQYF
TGTGCCAGCAGGCGTGACGGAACCTACGAGCAGTACTTC
>TRBV30|TRBJ1-1|TRBD1|14|few
CAWTPGTVNTEAFF
TGTGCCTGGACCCCTGGGACAGTGAACACTGAAGCTTTCTTT